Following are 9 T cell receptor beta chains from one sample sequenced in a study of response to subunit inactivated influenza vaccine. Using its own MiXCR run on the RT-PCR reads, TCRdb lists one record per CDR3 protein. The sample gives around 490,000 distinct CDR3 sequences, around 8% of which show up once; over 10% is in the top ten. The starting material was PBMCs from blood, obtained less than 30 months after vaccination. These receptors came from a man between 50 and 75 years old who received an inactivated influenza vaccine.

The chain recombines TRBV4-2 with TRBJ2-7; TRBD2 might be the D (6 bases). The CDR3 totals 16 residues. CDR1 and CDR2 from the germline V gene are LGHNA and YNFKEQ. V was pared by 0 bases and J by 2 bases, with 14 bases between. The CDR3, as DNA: TGTGCCAGCAGCCAAGATATGGGACTTATCACCTACGAGCAGTACTTC. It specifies CASSQDMGLITYEQYF.

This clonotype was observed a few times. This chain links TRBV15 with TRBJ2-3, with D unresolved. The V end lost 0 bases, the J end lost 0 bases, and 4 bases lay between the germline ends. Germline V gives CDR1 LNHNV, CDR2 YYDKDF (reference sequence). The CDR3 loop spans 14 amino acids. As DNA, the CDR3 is TGTGCCACCAGCAGAGATTTTAGCACAGATACGCAGTATTTT. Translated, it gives CATSRDFSTDTQYF.

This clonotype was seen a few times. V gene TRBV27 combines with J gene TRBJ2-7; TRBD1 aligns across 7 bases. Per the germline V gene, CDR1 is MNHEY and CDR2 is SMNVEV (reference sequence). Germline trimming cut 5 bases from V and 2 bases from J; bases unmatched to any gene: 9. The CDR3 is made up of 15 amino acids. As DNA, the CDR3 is TGTGCCAGCAGTGCGTCCCGGGACAGAGCCTACGAGCAGTACTTC. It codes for CASSASRDRAYEQYF.

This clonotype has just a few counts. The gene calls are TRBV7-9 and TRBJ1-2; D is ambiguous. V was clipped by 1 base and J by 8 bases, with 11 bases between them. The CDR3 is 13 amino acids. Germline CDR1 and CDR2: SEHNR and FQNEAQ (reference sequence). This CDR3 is CASSLGRVYGYTF. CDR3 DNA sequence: TGTGCCAGCAGCTTAGGCCGTGTCTACGGCTACACCTTC.

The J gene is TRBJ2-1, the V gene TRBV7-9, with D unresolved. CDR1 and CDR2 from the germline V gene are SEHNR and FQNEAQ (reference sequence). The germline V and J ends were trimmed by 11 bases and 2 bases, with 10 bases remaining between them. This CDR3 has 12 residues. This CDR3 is CAGGRAYNEQFF. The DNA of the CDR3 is TGTGCCGGCGGACGCGCCTACAATGAGCAGTTCTTC.

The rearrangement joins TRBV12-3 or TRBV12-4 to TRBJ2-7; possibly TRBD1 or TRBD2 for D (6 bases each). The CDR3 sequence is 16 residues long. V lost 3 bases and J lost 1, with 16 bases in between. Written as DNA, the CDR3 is TGTGCCAGCAGTTTTGAAGGGGGGCGCAGGTCCTACGAGCAGTACTTC. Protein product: CASSFEGGRRSYEQYF.

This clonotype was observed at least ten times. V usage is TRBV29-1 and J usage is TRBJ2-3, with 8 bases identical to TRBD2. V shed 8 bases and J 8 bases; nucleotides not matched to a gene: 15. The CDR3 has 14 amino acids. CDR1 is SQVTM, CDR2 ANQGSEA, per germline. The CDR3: CSTSGTSTLSTQYF. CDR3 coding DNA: TGCAGCACCTCCGGGACTAGTACCCTTTCTACGCAGTATTTT.

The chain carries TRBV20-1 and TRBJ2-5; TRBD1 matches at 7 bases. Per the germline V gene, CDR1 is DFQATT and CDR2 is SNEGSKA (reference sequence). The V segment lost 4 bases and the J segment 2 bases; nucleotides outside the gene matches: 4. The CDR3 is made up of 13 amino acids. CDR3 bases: TGCAGTGCTACTCCGGGACAGCAAGAGACCCAGTACTTC. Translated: CSATPGQQETQYF.

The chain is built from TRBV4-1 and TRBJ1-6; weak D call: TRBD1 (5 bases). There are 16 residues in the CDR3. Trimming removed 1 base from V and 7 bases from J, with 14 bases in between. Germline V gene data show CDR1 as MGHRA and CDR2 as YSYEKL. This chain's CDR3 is CASSQVSFWGNSPLHF. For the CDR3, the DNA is TGCGCCAGCAGCCAAGTGTCTTTTTGGGGGAATTCACCCCTCCACTTT.